This record covers a single T cell receptor (beta chain). This clonotype came up a few times. Its antigen is currently not known. No base quality values were provided; no much bigger clone lies one nucleotide off. The CDR3 has 10 amino acids, counting the end cysteine and phenylalanine. This entry keeps only the CDR3 DNA: 30 bases, framed from base 1. Trimming at the junction amounts to 5 bases on V and 8 bases on J, and the germline ends lie 7 bases apart. Sequences SQVTM (CDR1) and ANQGSEA (CDR2) are obtained from the germline V gene. The data derive from a study of T cell repertoires in cytomegalovirus infection (dated by TCRdb to the late 2010s). For the study in its entirety: Because public TCR beta signatures pointed to carriage of CMV infection together with the matching HLA type, the HLA type of each donor mattered for the analysis. General findings and caveats noted by the study authors: In both this cohort and an independent cohort of 350 or so donors, the cumulative frequency of public TCR beta family members distinguished carriers of CMV infection plus the relevant HLA type. The ex vivo response was dominated by HLA-C-restricted CMV-specific TCR beta clonotypes, which also provided the single most frequent clonotype in two of eight donors.

Sequenced on an Illumina HiSeq 1500. Clones were called with MiXCR by TCRdb after fastp trimmed the public reads at Q25, and only in-frame beta chains were retained. Rows matching on CDR3 protein sequence are summarized as one entry with the most common DNA and genes. A total of 560,000 or so distinct CDR3 sequences appear in this sample, approximately 16% of them only once. The top ten clones comprise roughly a quarter of the sample. The material sequenced was CD8+ T cells from PBMCs. This receptor was taken from a human donor in good health (CMV status not recorded). Some clones in this sample may be carry-over from other donors' samples. The rearrangement combines TRBV29-1 with TRBJ2-1; TRBD1 is possibly the D segment (5 matching bases). The nucleotides are TGCAGCGTTCAGGGTGATGAGCAGTTCTTC. Its translation is CSVQGDEQFF.